This section outlines one TCR beta chain sequence together with its context. Clones were sequenced by immunoSEQ multiplex PCR, and TCRdb holds only the in-frame ones, with some missing. The top ten clones hold less than 45% of a sample with around 12,000 clones, 65% to 85% of them seen once. This entry is derived from a study of OX40 agonist ivuxolimab in advanced cancers. Trimming took 2 bases from V and 6 from J; bases not matched to a gene: 9. The CDR3 runs to 16 residues. The chain is built from TRBV6-7 and TRBJ2-3; 9 bases map to TRBD1. TRBV6-7 counts as an open reading frame of uncertain function. The sequences come from CD4+ or CD8+ T cells sorted from blood, collected in a trial of the OX40 agonist ivuxolimab. This clonotype originated in an adult with an advanced solid tumor such as melanoma, head and neck, liver or kidney cancer. The CDR3 reads CASSYPNRDRVDTQYF. DNA of the CDR3: TGTGCCAGCAGTTACCCAAACCGGGACAGGGTTGATACGCAGTATTTT.